These 30 T cell receptor beta chains were sequenced from one sample in a study of early T cells in non-severe SARS-CoV-2 infection (dated by TCRdb to the early 2020s). The library relied on 5' RACE. The instrument was a NextSeq 500. Through fastp at Q25 and MiXCR, TCRdb rebuilt clones from the public reads, retaining in-frame beta chains. Here each entry gathers all rows of one CDR3 protein and keeps the most common genes and DNA. The sample has tens of thousands of distinct CDR3 sequences on record, roughly 5.7% of them singletons. The ten top clones hold 5% to 6.5% of the sample. The specimen was whole blood. The source is an adult who was a healthcare worker with PCR-confirmed SARS-CoV-2 infection or an uninfected control (not recorded which).

The chain uses TRBV12-3 or TRBV12-4 and TRBJ2-1, with D uncertain. Trimming stripped 4 bases from V and 10 bases from J, with 8 bases between. The CDR3 is 11 residues long. The CDR3 sequence is CASSSIGEQFF. CDR3 in DNA: TGTGCCAGCAGTTCCATTGGAGAGCAGTTCTTC.

This clonotype was seen at least ten times. This chain links TRBV11-2 with TRBJ2-1, with D possibly being TRBD2 (5 bases). Trimming removed 2 bases at V and 2 bases at J, with 16 bases between. Germline V gene data show CDR1 as SGHAT and CDR2 as FQNNGV. The length of the CDR3 is 17 residues. In DNA form, the CDR3 reads TGTGCCAGCAGCTTATATAGGGTGGACTCCGCCTACAATGAGCAGTTCTTC. This codes for CASSLYRVDSAYNEQFF.

V and J are TRBV19 and TRBJ1-2, with TRBD1 matching over 10 bases. J lost 8 bases, V lost 9 bases, and 12 bases had no gene match. This CDR3 has 14 residues. Germline CDR1 and CDR2: LNHDA and SQIVND (reference sequence). The CDR3 sequence is CASSPRGQGSGYTF. CDR3 nucleotide sequence: TGTGCCAGCAGCCCCCGGGGACAGGGGTCAGGCTACACCTTC.

In its sample, this clonotype was seen many times. This chain connects TRBV30 to TRBJ2-5; weak D call: TRBD1 (6 bases). The CDR3 totals 15 residues. The germline CDR1 and CDR2 sequences are GTSNPN and SVGIG (reference sequence). Trimming removed 5 bases at V and 2 bases at J, with 18 bases between. The CDR3, as DNA: TGTGCCTGGGCTACCTTGGACAGAGCTCAAGAGACCCAGTACTTC. It yields the protein CAWATLDRAQETQYF.

The table lists this clonotype with a few counts. The V gene is TRBV20-1, the J gene TRBJ2-3, with D unclear. V lost 0 bases to trimming and J lost 0 bases, with 16 bases between them. The CDR3 covers 17 residues. CDR1 and CDR2 from the germline V gene are DFQATT and SNEGSKA (reference sequence). CDR3 in DNA: TGCAGTGCTAGAGACTCAGGCGGCAGGTGGAGCACAGATACGCAGTATTTT. It translates to CSARDSGGRWSTDTQYF.

At least ten counts were recorded for this clonotype. The chain employs TRBV30 and TRBJ2-3, with 12 bases identical to TRBD2. The V and J ends lost 2 bases and 2 bases, in that order; junction bases with no gene match: 8. The CDR3 spans 17 residues. CDR1 is GTSNPN and CDR2 is SVGIG in the germline V gene (reference sequence). The CDR3 sequence: CAWSLTSGRTVTDTQYF. CDR3 nucleotide sequence: TGTGCCTGGAGTCTCACTAGCGGGAGGACTGTCACAGATACGCAGTATTTT.

This clonotype was picked up a small number of times. The chain links TRBV5-1 to TRBJ1-1; D unresolved. CDR3 length: 12 residues. V lost 0 bases and J lost 4, with 4 bases in between. Germline CDR1 SGHRS, CDR2 YFSETQ. The CDR3 reads CASSLVSTEAFF. CDR3 bases: TGCGCCAGCAGCTTGGTGAGCACTGAAGCTTTCTTT.

This clonotype appeared a few times. V gene TRBV6-6 combines with J gene TRBJ2-7; D possibly corresponds to TRBD1 (6 bases). Trimming pared 2 bases from V and 0 bases from J, leaving 23 bases between. Germline V lookup: CDR1 MNHNY, CDR2 SVGAGI (reference sequence). This CDR3 has 19 amino acids. The CDR3 loop is CASSYVAGATKGSSYEQYF. The CDR3 bases are TGTGCCAGCAGTTACGTCGCAGGGGCCACAAAAGGCTCCTCCTACGAGCAGTACTTC.

The chain employs TRBV30 and TRBJ2-3; 7 nucleotides agree with TRBD2. J lost 0 bases, V lost 5 bases, and 5 bases had no gene match. The germline V gene encodes CDR1 GTSNPN and CDR2 SVGIG (reference sequence). The CDR3 covers 14 residues. CDR3 DNA sequence: TGTGCCTGGTGGGAGGGGACTAGCACAGATACGCAGTATTTT. Translated: CAWWEGTSTDTQYF.

This clonotype was recorded at least ten times. V gene TRBV7-8 combines with J gene TRBJ2-3, with 11 bases aligning to TRBD2. This CDR3 spans 16 amino acids. CDR1 and CDR2 from the germline V gene are SGHVS and FQNEAQ. V shed 5 bases, J shed 2 bases, and the junction held 6 bases outside the gene matches. CDR3 loop: CASSVRLAGYTDTQYF. For the CDR3, the DNA is TGTGCCAGCAGCGTCAGACTAGCGGGGTACACAGATACGCAGTATTTT. The full variable domain, in which reference TRBV7-8 and TRBJ2-3 provide the parts outside the CDR3, is GAGVSQSPRYKVAKRGQDVALRCDPISGHVSLFWYQQALGQGPEFLTYFQNEAQLDKSGLPSDRFFAERPEGSVSTLKIQRTQQEDSAVYLCASSVRLAGYTDTQYFGPGTRLTVL.

This clonotype was seen a few times. The V call is TRBV7-6, the J call TRBJ1-6; no reliable D call. This CDR3 has 14 amino acids. V lost 1 base to trimming and J lost 9 bases, with 10 bases between them. Germline CDR1 and CDR2: SGHVS and FNYEAQ. CDR3 loop: CASSLGQKASPLHF. The CDR3 bases are TGTGCCAGCAGCTTAGGACAAAAAGCTTCACCCCTCCACTTT.

This clonotype appeared a few times. The chain recombines TRBV5-5 with TRBJ1-1; perhaps TRBD1 as D (5 bases). Germline V gene data show CDR1 as SGHKS and CDR2 as YYEKEE (reference sequence). V lost 0 bases and J 10 bases, leaving 16 bases between the germline ends. CDR3 length equals 14 residues. CDR3: CASSLGSVNRPAFF. In DNA form, the CDR3 reads TGTGCCAGCAGCTTGGGATCCGTGAACAGGCCAGCTTTCTTT.

By its share, this clonotype is medium-sized. The chain links TRBV5-1 to TRBJ2-1, with D hard to call. Trimming stripped 0 bases from V and 0 bases from J, with 7 bases between. The CDR3 runs 15 residues. Looked up from germline, CDR1 is SGHRS and CDR2 is YFSETQ. This chain's CDR3 is CASSLEVSSYNEQFF. CDR3 nucleotides: TGCGCCAGCAGCTTGGAGGTTAGCTCCTACAATGAGCAGTTCTTC.

This clonotype was detected ten times or more. V is TRBV6-5 and J is TRBJ2-6, with D perhaps matching TRBD1 (7 bases). Trimming left V 5 bases short and J 2 bases short, with 16 bases between. The CDR3 spans 17 residues. The germline V gene encodes CDR1 MNHEY and CDR2 SVGAGI. This CDR3 reads CASSRSSGGPGANVLTF. CDR3 in DNA: TGTGCCAGCAGTCGGTCCTCAGGGGGGCCTGGGGCCAACGTCCTGACTTTC.

This clonotype came up many times. J is TRBJ2-7 and V is TRBV7-2; 11 positions match TRBD2. V lost 2 bases and J lost 5; bases outside the gene matches: 8. This CDR3 is 16 amino acids long. The germline V gene has CDR1 SGHTA and CDR2 FQGNSA. The CDR3 DNA reads TGTGCCAGCAGCTTAAGGGGGACTAGCGGTTACAACGAGCAGTACTTC. Amino acids: CASSLRGTSGYNEQYF.

This clonotype was counted between two and nine times. The chain employs TRBV30 and TRBJ1-2, with D unresolved. Germline CDR1 and CDR2: GTSNPN and SVGIG (reference sequence). V lost 4 bases to trimming and J lost 0 bases, with 18 bases between them. The CDR3 loop spans 16 amino acids. For the CDR3, the DNA is TGTGCCTGGACGCTAATCCCGTCCCCTGCTAACTATGGCTACACCTTC. It translates to CAWTLIPSPANYGYTF.

This clonotype came up many times. This sequence joins TRBV30 and TRBJ2-1; 7 nucleotides match TRBD2. The germline gives CDR1 GTSNPN, CDR2 SVGIG (reference sequence). The CDR3 contains 16 residues. The ends lost 1 base at V and 4 bases at J; junction bases unmatched: 10. CDR3 sequence: CAWSGPGGRAYNEQFF. DNA of the CDR3: TGTGCCTGGAGTGGACCGGGAGGACGTGCGTACAATGAGCAGTTCTTC.

The chain joins TRBV5-7 to TRBJ2-5; TRBD2 is a possible D gene (5 bases). TRBV5-7 is marked as an open reading frame, function uncertain. Trimming cost V 6 bases and J 5 bases, with 11 bases left between them. This CDR3 region has 12 residues. The CDR3 is CASNDYWETQYF. The CDR3 DNA follows: TGTGCCAGCAATGACTACTGGGAGACCCAGTACTTC.

This clonotype came up many times. J is TRBJ2-2 and V is TRBV12-3 or TRBV12-4; 10 bases match TRBD2. V lost 5 bases and J lost 6; bases outside the gene matches: 12. The CDR3 totals 17 residues. CDR3 sequence: CASSPPGGSGRSGELFF. The CDR3 coding sequence is TGTGCCAGCAGTCCCCCGGGGGGTAGCGGGAGGTCCGGGGAGCTGTTTTTT.

There are many counts of this clonotype. The chain links TRBV20-1 to TRBJ2-7; D unclear. V was trimmed by 2 bases and J by 6 bases, leaving 11 bases between them. The CDR3 covers 12 residues. Germline assignment: CDR1 DFQATT and CDR2 SNEGSKA (reference sequence). The CDR3 reads CSARMALGEQYF. Here the CDR3 DNA reads TGCAGTGCTAGAATGGCGCTGGGCGAGCAGTACTTC.

This clonotype was detected many times. The DNA of the CDR3 is TGTGCCAGCAGCCAAGAAGTGACCTACAATGAGCAGTTCTTC. This translates into CASSQEVTYNEQFF. The J gene is TRBJ2-1, the V gene TRBV4-2; D remains unclear. This CDR3 spans 14 amino acids. V was clipped by 0 bases and J by 2 bases, with 5 bases between them. Per germline, CDR1 LGHNA and CDR2 YNFKEQ.

In this sample, this clonotype turned up a few times. Written as DNA, the CDR3 is TGTGCCAGCAGCGTAGGCGCGGGGGGGCCCAATGAGCAGTTCTTC. It is translated as CASSVGAGGPNEQFF. The chain employs TRBV9 and TRBJ2-1, with 9 nucleotides matching TRBD2. Trimming cost V 0 bases and J 6 bases; bases outside gene matches: 4. Per the germline V gene, CDR1 is SGDLS and CDR2 is YYNGEE. This CDR3 has 15 residues.

The chain has TRBV5-1 and TRBJ2-1; D is uncertain. The V end lost 0 bases, the J end lost 2 bases, and 9 bases lay between the germline ends. The germline gives CDR1 SGHRS, CDR2 YFSETQ. CDR3 size: 15 residues. CDR3 region: CASSLGGITYNEQFF. The CDR3, as DNA: TGCGCCAGCAGCTTGGGGGGAATCACCTACAATGAGCAGTTCTTC.

The chain couples TRBV2 to TRBJ2-7; D not certain. Between the trimmed V and J ends, which lost 4 bases and 4 bases, there was a span of 17 bases. Germline CDR1 SNHLY, CDR2 FYNNEI. This CDR3 comprises 15 residues. CDR3 sequence: CASSGSRQGTYEQYF. Written as DNA, the CDR3 is TGTGCCAGCAGTGGGTCCCGACAAGGAACTTACGAGCAGTACTTC. Drawing the rest from reference TRBV2 and TRBJ2-7, the complete variable domain is EPEVTQTPSHQVTQMGQEVILRCVPISNHLYFYWYRQILGQKVEFLVSFYNNEISEKSEIFDDQFSVERPDGSNFTLKIRSTKLEDSAMYFCASSGSRQGTYEQYFGPGTRLTVT.

This clonotype was observed a handful of times. The rearrangement uses TRBV27 and TRBJ1-1; D uncertain. The V gene's germline CDR1 is MNHEY and CDR2 SMNVEV (reference sequence). V lost 4 bases to trimming and J lost 4 bases, with 13 bases between them. CDR3 size: 14 residues. CDR3 nucleotides: TGTGCCAGCAGTTCCGTCCTTCGAGGCACTGAAGCTTTCTTT. This codes for CASSSVLRGTEAFF.

This clonotype was observed at least ten times. The chain couples TRBV5-1 to TRBJ1-6; 7 bases match TRBD1. Germline V lookup: CDR1 SGHRS, CDR2 YFSETQ. This CDR3 comprises 16 residues. The J segment lost 8 bases and the V segment lost 0 bases, leaving 8 bases of the junction unmatched. The DNA for the CDR3 is TGCGCCAGCAGCTTGGGAACAGGGGAAGCGGATTCACCCCTCCACTTT. It encodes CASSLGTGEADSPLHF.

The genes are TRBV4-3 and TRBJ2-2; TRBD2 is a possible D gene (5 bases). Germline values: CDR1 LGHNA, CDR2 YSLEER. Trimming removed 0 bases from V and 5 bases from J, with 10 bases in between. The CDR3 is made up of 15 amino acids. The CDR3 nucleotides read TGCGCCAGCAGCCAAGAATTAGGGAGTACCGGGGAGCTGTTTTTT. This gives the protein CASSQELGSTGELFF.

The J gene is TRBJ1-1, the V gene TRBV7-3, with D possibly being TRBD1 (5 bases). The CDR3 length is 13 residues. Germline CDR1 reads SGHTA; CDR2 reads FQGTGA. Trimming cost V 2 bases and J 1 base, with 5 bases left between them. This CDR3 is CASSLGANTEAFF. For the CDR3, the DNA is TGTGCCAGCAGCTTAGGGGCGAACACTGAAGCTTTCTTT.

This clonotype was found many times. The chain couples TRBV13 to TRBJ2-5; 10 bases are shared with TRBD2. This CDR3 region has 16 residues. The V segment lost 2 bases and the J segment 5 bases; nucleotides outside the gene matches: 8. Germline CDR1 reads PRHDT; CDR2 reads FYEKMQ (reference sequence). As DNA, the CDR3 is TGTGCCAGCAGCTTATATCCTAGCGGGAGACGGGAGACCCAGTACTTC. It translates to CASSLYPSGRRETQYF.

Only a few counts were recorded for this clonotype. The V gene is TRBV28, the J gene TRBJ1-2, with 7 bases that match TRBD1. Trimming removed 6 bases from V and 2 bases from J; junction bases left unmatched: 3. This CDR3 has 13 residues. Germline CDR1 is MDHEN and CDR2 is SYDVKM. The CDR3 DNA follows: TGTGCCAGCAGGAAGGGACAGAACTATGGCTACACCTTC. Translation: CASRKGQNYGYTF.